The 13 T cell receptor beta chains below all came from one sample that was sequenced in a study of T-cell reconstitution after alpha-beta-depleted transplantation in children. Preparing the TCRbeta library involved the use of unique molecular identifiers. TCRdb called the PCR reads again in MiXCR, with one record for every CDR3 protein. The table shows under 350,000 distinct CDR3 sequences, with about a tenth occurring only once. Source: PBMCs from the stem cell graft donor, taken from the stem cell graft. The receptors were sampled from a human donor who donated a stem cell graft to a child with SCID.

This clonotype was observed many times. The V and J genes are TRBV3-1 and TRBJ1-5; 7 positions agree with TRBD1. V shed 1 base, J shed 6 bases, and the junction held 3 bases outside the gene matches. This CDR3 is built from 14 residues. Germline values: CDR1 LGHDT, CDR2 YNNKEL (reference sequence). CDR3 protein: CASSQGGGSQPQHF. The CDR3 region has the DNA TGTGCCAGCAGCCAAGGAGGGGGCAGTCAGCCCCAGCATTTT.

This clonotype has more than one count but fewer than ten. The CDR3 DNA is TGCGCCAGCAGCCAAGCGGGATACCTCTACGAGCAGTACTTC. Its translation is CASSQAGYLYEQYF. The V gene is TRBV4-1, the J gene TRBJ2-7, with a weak D call TRBD2 (5 bases). Germline V gene data show CDR1 as MGHRA and CDR2 as YSYEKL. V was pared by 1 base and J by 3 bases, with 10 bases between. The CDR3 consists of 14 residues.

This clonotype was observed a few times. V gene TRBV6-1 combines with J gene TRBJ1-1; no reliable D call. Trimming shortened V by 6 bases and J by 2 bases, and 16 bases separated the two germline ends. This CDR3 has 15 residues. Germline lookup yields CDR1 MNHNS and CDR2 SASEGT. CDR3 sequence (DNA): TGTGCCAGCAGGGATTTAGCGCTGCCAAACACTGAAGCTTTCTTT. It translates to CASRDLALPNTEAFF.

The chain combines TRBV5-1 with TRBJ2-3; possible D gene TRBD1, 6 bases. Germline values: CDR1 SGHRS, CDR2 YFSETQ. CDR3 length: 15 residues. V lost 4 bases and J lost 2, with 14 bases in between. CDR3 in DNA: TGCGCCAGCAGCGAGGGGGTAACCCACACAGATACGCAGTATTTT. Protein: CASSEGVTHTDTQYF.

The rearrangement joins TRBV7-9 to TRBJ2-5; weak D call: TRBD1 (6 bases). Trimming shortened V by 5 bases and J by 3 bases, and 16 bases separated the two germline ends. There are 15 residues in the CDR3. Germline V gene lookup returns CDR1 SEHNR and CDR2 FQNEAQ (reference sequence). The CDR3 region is CASSPRQVYEETQYF. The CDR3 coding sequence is TGTGCCAGCAGCCCCCGACAGGTATACGAAGAGACCCAGTACTTC.

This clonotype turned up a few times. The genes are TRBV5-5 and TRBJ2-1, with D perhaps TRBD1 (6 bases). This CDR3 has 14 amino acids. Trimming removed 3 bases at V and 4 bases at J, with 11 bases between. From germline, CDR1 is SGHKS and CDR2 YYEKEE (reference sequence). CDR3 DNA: TGTGCCAGCAGCTCCTCACAGGGTTACAATGAGCAGTTCTTC. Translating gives CASSSSQGYNEQFF.

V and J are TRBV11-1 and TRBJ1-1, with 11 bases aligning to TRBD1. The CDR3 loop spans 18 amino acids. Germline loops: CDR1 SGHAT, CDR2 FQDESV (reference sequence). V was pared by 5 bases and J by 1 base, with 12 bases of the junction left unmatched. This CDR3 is CASSGSAGTGGWNTEAFF. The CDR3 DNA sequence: TGTGCCAGCAGCGGGAGTGCCGGGACAGGGGGTTGGAACACTGAAGCTTTCTTT.

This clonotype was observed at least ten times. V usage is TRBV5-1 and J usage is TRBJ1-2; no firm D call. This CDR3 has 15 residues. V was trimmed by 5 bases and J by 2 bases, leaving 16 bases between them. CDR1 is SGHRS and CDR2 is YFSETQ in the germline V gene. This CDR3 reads CASRSTSGSNYGYTF. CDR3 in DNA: TGCGCCAGCAGATCAACCTCGGGTTCCAACTATGGCTACACCTTC.

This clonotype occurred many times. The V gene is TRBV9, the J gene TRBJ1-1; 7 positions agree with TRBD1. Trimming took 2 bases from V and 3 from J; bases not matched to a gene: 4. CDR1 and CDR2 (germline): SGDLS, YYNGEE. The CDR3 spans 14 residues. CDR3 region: CASSVDRWDTEAFF. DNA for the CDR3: TGTGCCAGCAGCGTGGACAGGTGGGACACTGAAGCTTTCTTT.

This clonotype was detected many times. The CDR3 DNA is TGTGCCAGCAGCTCCCCTCGGGCGGGAATGGAGACCCAGTACTTC. It translates to CASSSPRAGMETQYF. This chain joins TRBV7-2 and TRBJ2-5, with D perhaps TRBD2 (6 bases). Germline V gives CDR1 SGHTA, CDR2 FQGNSA. The CDR3 sequence is 15 residues long. The germline V and J ends were trimmed by 4 bases and 5 bases, with 17 bases remaining between them.

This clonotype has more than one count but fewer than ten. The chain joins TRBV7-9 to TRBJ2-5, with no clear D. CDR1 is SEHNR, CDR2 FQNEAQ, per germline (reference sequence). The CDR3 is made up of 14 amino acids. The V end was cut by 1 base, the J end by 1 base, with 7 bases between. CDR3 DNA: TGTGCCAGCAGCTTAGTTGTACCCCAAGAGACCCAGTACTTC. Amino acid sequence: CASSLVVPQETQYF. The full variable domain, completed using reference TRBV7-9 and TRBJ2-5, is DTGVSQNPRHKITKRGQNVTFRCDPISEHNRLYWYRQTLGQGPEFLTYFQNEAQLEKSRLLSDRFSAERPKGSFSTLEIQRTEQGDSAMYLCASSLVVPQETQYFGPGTRLLVL.

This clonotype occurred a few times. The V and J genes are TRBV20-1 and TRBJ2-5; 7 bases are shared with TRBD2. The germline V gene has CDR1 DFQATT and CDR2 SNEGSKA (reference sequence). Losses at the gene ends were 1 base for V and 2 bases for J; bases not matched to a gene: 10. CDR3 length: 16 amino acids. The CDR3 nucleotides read TGCAGTGCTAGAGTCCCCTGGACGGGGGGACAAGAGACCCAGTACTTC. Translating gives CSARVPWTGGQETQYF.

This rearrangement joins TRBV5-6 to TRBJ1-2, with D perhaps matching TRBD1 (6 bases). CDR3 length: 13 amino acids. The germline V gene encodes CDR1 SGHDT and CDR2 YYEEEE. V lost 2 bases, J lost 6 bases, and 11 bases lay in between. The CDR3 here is CASSFPGGNGYTF. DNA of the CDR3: TGTGCCAGCAGCTTCCCCGGGGGCAATGGCTACACCTTC.